One sample yielded the 5 T cell receptor beta chains listed below, sequenced in a study of T-cell memory formation after mild COVID-19. TCRdb used MiXCR to reprocess the 5' RACE reads, holding one entry per CDR3 protein. Of approximately 260,000 distinct CDR3 sequences listed, around 15% were seen once; the top ten hold roughly 20%. Sequenced sample: PBMCs or a T cell subset sorted from them (not recorded which). These receptors were obtained from a man younger than 30 who had mild COVID-19 (a few samples of this study predate the infection). Cell type and time point are not known.

The rearrangement links TRBV12-3 or TRBV12-4 to TRBJ2-4; tentative D call: TRBD1 (6 bases). V was trimmed by 5 bases and J by 6 bases, leaving 14 bases between them. This CDR3 region has 14 residues. In DNA, the CDR3 is TGTGCCAGCAGTCTGACAGGACCACTAAACATTCAGTACTTC. Protein product: CASSLTGPLNIQYF.

Note on this clonotype: A much larger clone differs from this one at a single base, so this may be a read error. The chain couples TRBV7-3 to TRBJ1-1; perhaps TRBD1 as D (6 bases). Trimming cost V 5 bases and J 1 base, with 8 bases left between them. The CDR3 spans 13 residues. In germline, CDR1 is SGHTA, CDR2 FQGTGA. CDR3: CASSATGNTEAFF. The DNA of the CDR3 is TGTGCCAGCAGCGCGACAGGGAACACTGAAGCTTTCTTT.

This chain uses TRBV7-9 with TRBJ2-1; D is tentatively TRBD1 or TRBD2 (6 bases each). Trimming left V 2 bases short and J 0 bases short, with 11 bases between. Germline V gene data show CDR1 as SEHNR and CDR2 as FQNEAQ (reference sequence). The CDR3 is made up of 16 amino acids. CDR3 protein: CASSLWRGSSYNEQFF. CDR3 DNA sequence: TGTGCCAGCAGCTTATGGAGGGGGAGCTCCTACAATGAGCAGTTCTTC.

J is TRBJ1-2 and V is TRBV29-1; 7 positions match TRBD1. Germline V gives CDR1 SQVTM, CDR2 ANQGSEA. V shed 0 bases, J shed 5 bases, and the junction held 9 bases outside the gene matches. This CDR3 spans 15 amino acids. The CDR3 nucleotides are TGCAGCGTTGAAGATCGCGGACAGGAGAATTATGGCTACACCTTC. Encoded protein: CSVEDRGQENYGYTF.

The chain employs TRBV6-2 or TRBV6-3 and TRBJ2-5; TRBD1 aligns across 8 bases. The V and J ends lost 6 bases and 5 bases, in that order; junction bases with no gene match: 8. The CDR3 runs to 14 residues. Germline V gives CDR1 MNHEY, CDR2 SVGEGT. CDR3 in amino acids: CASRAAGGWETQYF. CDR3 nucleotide sequence: TGTGCCAGCAGAGCCGCAGGGGGCTGGGAGACCCAGTACTTC.